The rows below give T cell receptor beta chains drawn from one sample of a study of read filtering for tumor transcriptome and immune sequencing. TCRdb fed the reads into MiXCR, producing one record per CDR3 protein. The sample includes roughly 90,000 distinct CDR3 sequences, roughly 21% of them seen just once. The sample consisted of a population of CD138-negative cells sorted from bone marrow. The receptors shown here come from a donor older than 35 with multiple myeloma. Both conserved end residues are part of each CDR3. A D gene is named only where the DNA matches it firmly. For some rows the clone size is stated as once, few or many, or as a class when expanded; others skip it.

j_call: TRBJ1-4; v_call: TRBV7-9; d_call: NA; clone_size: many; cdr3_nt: TGTGCCAGCAGCTTAGTCGAAAAACTGTTTTTT; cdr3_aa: CASSLVEKLFF
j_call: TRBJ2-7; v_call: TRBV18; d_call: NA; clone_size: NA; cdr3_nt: TGTGCCAGCTCACTGCGGGTCGGGCTTTACGAGCAGTACTTC; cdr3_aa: CASSLRVGLYEQYF
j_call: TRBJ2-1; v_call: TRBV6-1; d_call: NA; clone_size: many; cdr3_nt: TGTGCCAGCAGTGTTTACAGGGAGGGGAATGAGCAGTTCTTC; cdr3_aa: CASSVYREGNEQFF
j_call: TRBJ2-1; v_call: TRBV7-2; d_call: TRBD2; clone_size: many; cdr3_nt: TGTGCCAGCAGCTTAGGCAGCGGGGGGGCCAATGAGCAGTTCTTC; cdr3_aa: CASSLGSGGANEQFF
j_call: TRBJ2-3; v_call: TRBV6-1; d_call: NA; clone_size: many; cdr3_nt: TGTGCCAGCAGTGCGGGGGGCGGCAGCACAGATACGCAGTATTTT; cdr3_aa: CASSAGGGSTDTQYF
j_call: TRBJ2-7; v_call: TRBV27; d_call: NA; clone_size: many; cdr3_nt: TGTGCCAGCAGCCGGGGGGCCCACTACGAGCAGTACTTC; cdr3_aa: CASSRGAHYEQYF
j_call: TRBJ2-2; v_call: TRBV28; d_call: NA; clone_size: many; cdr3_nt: TGTGCCAGCAGTCAGTTCGGCACCGGGGAGCTGTTTTTT; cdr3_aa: CASSQFGTGELFF
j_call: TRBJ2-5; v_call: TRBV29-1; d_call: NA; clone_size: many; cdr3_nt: TGCAGCGTTGAAGGGGGCAGTGGAATATATCAAGAGACCCAGTACTTC; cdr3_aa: CSVEGGSGIYQETQYF
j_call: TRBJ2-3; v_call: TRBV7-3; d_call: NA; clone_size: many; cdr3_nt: TGTGCCAGCAGCTTAAAGGGCGGCACAGATACGCAGTATTTT; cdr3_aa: CASSLKGGTDTQYF
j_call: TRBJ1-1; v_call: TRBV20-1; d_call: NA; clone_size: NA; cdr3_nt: TGCAGTGCTAGGCAGGGAGGCGTGAACACTGAAGCTTTCTTT; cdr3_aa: CSARQGGVNTEAFF
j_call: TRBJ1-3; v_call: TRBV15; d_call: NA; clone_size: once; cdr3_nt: TGTGCCACCAGCAGAGATAATGGGGGCTCTGGAAACACCATATATTTT; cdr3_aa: CATSRDNGGSGNTIYF
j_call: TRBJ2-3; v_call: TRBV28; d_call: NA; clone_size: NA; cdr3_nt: TGTGCCAGCAGTCCCTCTAGCACAGATGCGCAGTATTTT; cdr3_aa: CASSPSSTDAQYF
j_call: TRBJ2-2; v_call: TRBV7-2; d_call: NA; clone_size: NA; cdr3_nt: TGTGCCAGCCTCGGGAGCAGGAACACCGGGGAGCTGTTTTTT; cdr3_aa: CASLGSRNTGELFF
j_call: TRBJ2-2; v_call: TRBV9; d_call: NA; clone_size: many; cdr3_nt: TGTGCCAGCAGCGTAGTTCAGGGGCCCGGGGAGCTGTTTTTT; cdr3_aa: CASSVVQGPGELFF
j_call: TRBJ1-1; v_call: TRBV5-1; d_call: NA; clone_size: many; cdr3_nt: TGCGCCAGCAGCTTGAAAAGGAACACTGAAGCTTTCTTT; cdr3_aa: CASSLKRNTEAFF
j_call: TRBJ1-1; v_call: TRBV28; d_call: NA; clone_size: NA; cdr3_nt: TGTGCCAGTCGGGATCCCATGAACACTGAAGCTCTCTTT; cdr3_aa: CASRDPMNTEALF
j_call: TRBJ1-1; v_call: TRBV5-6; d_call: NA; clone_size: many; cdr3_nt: TGTGCCAGCAGCTTACAGGGACGGAATGCTTTCTTT; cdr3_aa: CASSLQGRNAFF
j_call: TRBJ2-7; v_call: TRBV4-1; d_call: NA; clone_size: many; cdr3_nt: TGCGCCAGCAGCCAAGGACGGCCGGGCGAGCAGTACTTC; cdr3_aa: CASSQGRPGEQYF
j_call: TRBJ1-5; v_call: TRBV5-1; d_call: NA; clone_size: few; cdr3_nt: TGCGCCAGCCGAATTTCGGACGGTAGCAATCAGCCCCAGCATTTT; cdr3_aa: CASRISDGSNQPQHF
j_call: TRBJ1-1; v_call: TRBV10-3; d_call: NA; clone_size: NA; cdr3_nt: TGTGCCGCGGGAGACGGGAGGGCTGAAGCTTTCTTT; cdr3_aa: CAAGDGRAEAFF
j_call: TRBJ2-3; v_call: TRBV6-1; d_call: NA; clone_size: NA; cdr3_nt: TGTGCCAGCAGGACTTCAGTATCAGATACGCAGTATTTT; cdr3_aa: CASRTSVSDTQYF
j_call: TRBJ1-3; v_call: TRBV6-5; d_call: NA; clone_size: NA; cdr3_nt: TGTGCCAGCAGTTACATGAGCTCTGGAAACACCATATATTTT; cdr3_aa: CASSYMSSGNTIYF
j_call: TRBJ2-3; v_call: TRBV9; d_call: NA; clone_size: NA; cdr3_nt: TGTGCCAGCAGCGTAGGTGGCAGGGGGGCCGGGGATGCGCAGTATTTT; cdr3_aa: CASSVGGRGAGDAQYF